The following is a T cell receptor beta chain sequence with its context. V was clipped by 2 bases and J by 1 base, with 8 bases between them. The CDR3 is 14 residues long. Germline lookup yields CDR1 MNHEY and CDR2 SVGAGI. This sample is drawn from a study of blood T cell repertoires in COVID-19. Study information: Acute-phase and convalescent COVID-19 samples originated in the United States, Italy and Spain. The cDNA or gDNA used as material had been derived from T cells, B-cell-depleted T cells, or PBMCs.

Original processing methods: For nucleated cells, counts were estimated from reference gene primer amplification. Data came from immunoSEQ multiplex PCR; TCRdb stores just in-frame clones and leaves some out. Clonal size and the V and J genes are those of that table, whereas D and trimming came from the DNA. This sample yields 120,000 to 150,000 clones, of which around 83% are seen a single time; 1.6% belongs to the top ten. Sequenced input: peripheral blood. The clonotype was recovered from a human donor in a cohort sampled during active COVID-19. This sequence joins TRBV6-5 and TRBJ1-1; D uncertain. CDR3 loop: CASSYTRGNTEAFF. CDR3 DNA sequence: TGTGCCAGCAGTTACACCCGGGGGAACACTGAAGCTTTCTTT.